This T cell receptor (beta chain) was captured in a study of T cell responses to AZD1222 COVID-19 vaccine. V was pared by 2 bases and J by 0 bases, with 5 bases of the junction left unmatched. The CDR3 has 17 residues. Germline lookup yields CDR1 SGHRS and CDR2 YFSETQ. Whole-study findings and limits: It should be noted that donors were predominantly white British and more often female, and clonal diversity was possibly underestimated.

Data came from immunoSEQ multiplex PCR; TCRdb stores just in-frame clones and leaves some out. Among 100,000 or so clones, 85% to 90% were seen once, and the ten largest hold around 17%. In the case of this clone: Its target is unknown.

V is TRBV5-1 and J is TRBJ2-1; TRBD2 matches 10 bases. This TCR was sampled from an adult in good health. The sample was peripheral blood, taken on day 0 of AZD1222 vaccination. The CDR3: CASSFLPSGSSYNEQFF. The CDR3 region has the DNA TGCGCCAGCAGCTTCCTTCCTAGCGGGAGCTCCTACAATGAGCAGTTCTTC.